This T cell receptor (beta chain) is from a study of T cells in localized non-small cell lung cancer. A word on this clone: Its antigen is unidentified.

Germline assignment: CDR1 SGHKS and CDR2 YYEKEE (reference sequence). This CDR3 is 15 amino acids long. With 4 bases clipped from V and 5 bases from J, the junction kept 5 bases outside the gene matches. TCRdb's copy holds only in-frame clones and misses some; the assay was immunoSEQ multiplex PCR. The sample records roughly 77,000 clones, 88% being singletons. Points from the study as a whole: There was higher T cell clonality in uninvolved adjacent lung than in tumor, and it was highest there. Sequencing was limited to one tumor region, leaving the possibility of heterogeneity open.

This sequence joins TRBV5-5 and TRBJ2-1; 11 bases align to TRBD2. This TCR derives from a woman aged 40 to 75 with stage I squamous cell lung carcinoma. This sample comprised peripheral blood, obtained before any cancer treatment. The CDR3 nucleotides read TGTGCCAGCAGCACAGGGACTAGCGGTAACAATGAGCAGTTCTTC. Its protein product is CASSTGTSGNNEQFF.